This entry lists 12 T cell receptor beta chains sequenced from one sample in a study of graft-versus-host responses after intestinal transplantation (dated by TCRdb to 2020 to 2023). Library construction relied on the immunoSEQ multiplex PCR assay. Not all clones reach the TCRdb copy of this immuneACCESS table, which keeps in-frame sequences only. Checked studies attribute under half of the gap to unresolved V genes and leave the rest unexplained. The sample table holds approximately 15,000 clones, of which under 45% were seen once. The top ten constitute under 2.5% of the sample. The time point tag for this specimen amounts to: cells obtained before transplantation from donor or recipient. Mixed lymphocyte reactions plated around 200,000 CFSE-labeled pre-transplant responders with around 200,000 irradiated violet-dye-labeled stimulators and were cultured for five to seven days. The material was alloreactive CD8+ T cells from a mixed lymphocyte reaction culture, obtained before intestinal transplant. This specimen's cell subset or site label, interpreted: CFSE-low proliferating T cells sorted from roughly six-day pre-transplant mixed lymphocyte reaction (GvH or HvG direction). These receptor sequences come from a human patient who received an intestinal transplant.

This clone has just a few counts. The chain joins TRBV7-6 to TRBJ1-3, with 10 bases identical to TRBD1. Trimming cost V 4 bases and J 0 bases; bases outside gene matches: 3. The length of the CDR3 is 16 residues. In germline, CDR1 is SGHVS, CDR2 FNYEAQ. CDR3 sequence (DNA): TGTGCCAGCAGCTCGGGACAGGGGCTCTCTGGAAACACCATATATTTT. Amino acid sequence: CASSSGQGLSGNTIYF. Full variable domain (remainder filled in from reference TRBV7-6 and TRBJ1-3): GAGVSQSPRYKVTKRGQDVALRCDPISGHVSLYWYRQALGQGPEFLTYFNYEAQQDKSGLPNDRFSAERPEGSISTLTIQRTEQRDSAMYRCASSSGQGLSGNTIYFGEGSWLTVV.

The V and J genes are TRBV4-1 and TRBJ1-1; D possibly corresponds to TRBD1 (6 bases). The germline CDR1 and CDR2 sequences are MGHRA and YSYEKL. This CDR3 has 16 amino acids. The germline V and J ends were trimmed by 0 bases and 0 bases, with 11 bases remaining between them. The CDR3 loop reads CASSQDPGDLNTEAFF. The CDR3 DNA follows: TGCGCCAGCAGCCAAGATCCAGGGGATCTGAACACTGAAGCTTTCTTT.

V is TRBV5-1 and J is TRBJ2-5; possibly TRBD1 for D (5 bases). V lost 2 bases, J lost 5 bases, and 13 bases lay in between. This CDR3 comprises 14 residues. The germline CDR1 and CDR2 sequences are SGHRS and YFSETQ. DNA of the CDR3: TGCGCCAGCAGCTTCGCAGGGTTAGAGGAGACCCAGTACTTC. This codes for CASSFAGLEETQYF. The full variable domain, rest sourced from reference TRBV5-1 and TRBJ2-5, is KAGVTQTPRYLIKTRGQQVTLSCSPISGHRSVSWYQQTPGQGLQFLFEYFSETQRNKGNFPGRFSGRQFSNSRSEMNVSTLELGDSALYLCASSFAGLEETQYFGPGTRLLVL.

V is TRBV2 and J is TRBJ2-7, with D unclear. The germline CDR1 and CDR2 sequences are SNHLY and FYNNEI. The CDR3 runs 12 residues. Between the trimmed V and J ends, which lost 8 bases and 5 bases, there was a span of 13 bases. The CDR3: CASWNYLNEQYF. DNA for the CDR3: TGTGCCAGCTGGAACTATCTCAACGAGCAGTACTTC.

The chain couples TRBV19 to TRBJ2-2, with 9 positions matching TRBD2. V shed 5 bases, J shed 3 bases, and the junction held 4 bases outside the gene matches. The CDR3 is made up of 15 amino acids. Looked up from germline, CDR1 is LNHDA and CDR2 is SQIVND (reference sequence). CDR3 nucleotides: TGTGCCAGTAGTTTTAGCGGGGGTCACACCGGGGAGCTGTTTTTT. Residues: CASSFSGGHTGELFF.

The V gene is TRBV6-5, the J gene TRBJ2-7, with 8 bases aligning to TRBD2. This CDR3 spans 14 amino acids. After removal of 6 bases from V and 2 bases from J, the junction contained 6 bases not matched to a gene. Germline V gives CDR1 MNHEY, CDR2 SVGAGI. This chain's CDR3 is CASSPREGPYEQYF. DNA of the CDR3: TGTGCCAGCAGCCCCCGGGAGGGCCCCTACGAGCAGTACTTC.

The rearrangement links TRBV6-5 to TRBJ2-7, with 8 bases matching TRBD1. The ends lost 2 bases at V and 2 bases at J; junction bases unmatched: 2. Germline CDR1 reads MNHEY; CDR2 reads SVGAGI. This CDR3 is built from 14 residues. The CDR3 DNA reads TGTGCCAGCAGTTACGGACAGGGAGCCTACGAGCAGTACTTC. This translates into CASSYGQGAYEQYF.

The gene calls are TRBV7-8 and TRBJ2-7; no definite D call. V was pared by 1 base and J by 2 bases, with 12 bases between. Germline assignment: CDR1 SGHVS and CDR2 FQNEAQ. This CDR3 comprises 15 residues. CDR3 amino acids: CASSLVVRRPYEQYF. The DNA of the CDR3 is TGTGCCAGCAGCTTAGTAGTCAGGCGCCCCTACGAGCAGTACTTC. Together with reference TRBV7-8 and TRBJ2-7, the CDR3 gives the full variable domain: GAGVSQSPRYKVAKRGQDVALRCDPISGHVSLFWYQQALGQGPEFLTYFQNEAQLDKSGLPSDRFFAERPEGSVSTLKIQRTQQEDSAVYLCASSLVVRRPYEQYFGPGTRLTVT.

This rearrangement joins TRBV5-6 to TRBJ2-3; no firm D call. This CDR3 spans 15 amino acids. CDR1 is SGHDT and CDR2 is YYEEEE in the germline V gene. Trimming removed 1 base at V and 2 bases at J, with 11 bases between. DNA of the CDR3: TGTGCCAGCAGCTTGTTGCGTGGTTCCACAGATACGCAGTATTTT. Its protein is CASSLLRGSTDTQYF.

J is TRBJ1-5 and V is TRBV14; maybe TRBD1 (5 bases). The CDR3 is 13 residues long. V lost 1 base and J 5 bases, leaving 6 bases between the germline ends. Germline CDR1 is SGHDN and CDR2 is FVKESK. This chain's CDR3 is CASSQGGYQPQHF. Written as DNA, the CDR3 is TGTGCCAGCAGCCAAGGGGGGTATCAGCCCCAGCATTTT.

This clone was detected a few times. This chain links TRBV7-8 with TRBJ1-3, with 7 bases that match TRBD1. The trim removed 3 bases at V and 0 bases at J, leaving 2 bases unmatched. This CDR3 has 15 residues. Germline-derived CDR1 and CDR2 are SGHVS and FQNEAQ. The CDR3 DNA is TGTGCCAGCAGCTTGGACAGGACCTCTGGAAACACCATATATTTT. Its protein product is CASSLDRTSGNTIYF.

The chain combines TRBV19 with TRBJ1-6; 7 bases are shared with TRBD1. CDR1 is LNHDA and CDR2 is SQIVND in the germline V gene (reference sequence). After removal of 1 base from V and 8 bases from J, the junction contained 5 bases not matched to a gene. This CDR3 region has 15 residues. The CDR3 sequence: CASSIGITGDSPLHF. CDR3 bases: TGTGCCAGTAGTATAGGGATCACAGGGGATTCACCCCTCCACTTT.